These 14 T cell receptor beta chains were sequenced from one sample in a study of blood T cell repertoires in COVID-19. Sequenced by immunoSEQ multiplex PCR; TCRdb stores in-frame clones only, minus some. The sample has under 350,000 clones; about nine tenths are singletons. Sequenced input: peripheral blood. The origin of the receptors is a man aged 50-59 years with acute or convalescent COVID-19.

This chain connects TRBV4-1 to TRBJ1-1; TRBD1 agrees at 7 bases. Looked up from germline, CDR1 is MGHRA and CDR2 is YSYEKL. The V and J ends lost 1 base and 6 bases, in that order; junction bases with no gene match: 8. This CDR3 is built from 15 residues. The CDR3, as DNA: TGCGCCAGCAGCCAAGCCCGGGCAGGGGGGTCTGAAGCTTTCTTT. This sequence encodes CASSQARAGGSEAFF.

A single count supports this clone. The chain couples TRBV11-3 to TRBJ2-4; the D gene is possibly TRBD1 (6 bases). The CDR3 contains 13 residues. CDR1 is SGHNT and CDR2 is YENEEA in the germline V gene. Between the trimmed V and J ends, which lost 5 bases and 3 bases, there was a span of 8 bases. The CDR3 DNA reads as TGTGCCAGCAGCCGAGGGGGCAAAAACATTCAGTACTTC. It yields the protein CASSRGGKNIQYF.

This sequence joins TRBV6-2 or TRBV6-3 and TRBJ2-7; 7 nucleotides agree with TRBD1. Per germline, CDR1 MNHEY and CDR2 SVGEGT. V trimming: 5 bases; J trimming: 6 bases; junction bases outside the gene matches: 13. The CDR3 has 15 residues. CDR3 protein: CASSTPDRRIREQYF. DNA for the CDR3: TGTGCCAGCAGTACGCCGGACAGGAGAATTCGCGAGCAGTACTTC.

This rearrangement joins TRBV18 to TRBJ1-6, with TRBD1 as a possible D gene (5 bases). This CDR3 is built from 14 residues. CDR1 and CDR2 (germline): KGHSH, LQKENI. V was clipped by 5 bases and J by 3 bases, with 8 bases between them. The CDR3 sequence: CASSTGNYNSPLHF. The CDR3 bases are TGTGCCAGCTCAACAGGAAACTATAATTCACCCCTCCACTTT.

This clone was counted between two and nine times. The genes are TRBV20-1 and TRBJ2-7; TRBD2 might be the D (5 bases). The V end was cut by 8 bases, the J end by 5 bases, with 13 bases between. CDR3 length: 11 amino acids. Germline loops: CDR1 DFQATT, CDR2 SNEGSKA (reference sequence). CDR3 loop: CSPGSGHEQYF. The CDR3 DNA sequence: TGCAGTCCGGGGTCCGGCCACGAGCAGTACTTC.

The chain recombines TRBV19 with TRBJ1-2; D gene ambiguous. The V end lost 5 bases, the J end lost 2 bases, and 9 bases lay between the germline ends. Germline loops: CDR1 LNHDA, CDR2 SQIVND (reference sequence). There are 13 residues in the CDR3. The CDR3 sequence: CASSFGVNYGYTF. The DNA for the CDR3 is TGTGCCAGTAGTTTCGGGGTGAACTATGGCTACACCTTC.

This chain connects TRBV6-5 to TRBJ1-5, with D unclear. This CDR3 is built from 14 residues. V was pared by 6 bases and J by 5 bases, with 14 bases between. Germline-derived CDR1 and CDR2 are MNHEY and SVGAGI. The CDR3 DNA follows: TGTGCCAGCAGCTTGGGCAGGCGAGATCAGCCCCAGCATTTT. Its protein is CASSLGRRDQPQHF.

The chain is built from TRBV3-1 (or the pseudogene TRBV3-2) and TRBJ2-1; perhaps TRBD2 as D (6 bases). The CDR3 is 16 residues long. The germline gives CDR1 LGHDT, CDR2 YNNKEL (reference sequence). The germline V and J ends were trimmed by 7 bases and 9 bases, with 25 bases remaining between them. CDR3 coding DNA: TGTGCCAGCACCACCTCCGGGGGTGCGGGGTACGGTGAGCAGTTCTTC. Encoded protein: CASTTSGGAGYGEQFF.

This chain links TRBV19 with TRBJ2-5; D not certain. The germline V gene encodes CDR1 LNHDA and CDR2 SQIVND (reference sequence). V was trimmed by 3 bases and J by 1 base, leaving 6 bases between them. The CDR3 is 13 amino acids. DNA for the CDR3: TGTGCCAGTAGTATTCTGTTCCAAGAGACCCAGTACTTC. This sequence encodes CASSILFQETQYF. Together with reference TRBV19 and TRBJ2-5, the CDR3 gives the full variable domain: DGGITQSPKYLFRKEGQNVTLSCEQNLNHDAMYWYRQDPGQGLRLIYYSQIVNDFQKGDIAEGYSVSREKKESFPLTVTSAQKNPTAFYLCASSILFQETQYFGPGTRLLVL.

The chain uses TRBV5-1 and TRBJ1-4; tentative D call: TRBD1 (5 bases). Germline V lookup: CDR1 SGHRS, CDR2 YFSETQ. The V end lost 1 base, the J end lost 8 bases, and 12 bases lay between the germline ends. The CDR3 has 14 residues. CDR3 nucleotide sequence: TGCGCCAGCAGCTTGAGGGGATTGGAGGAAAAACTGTTTTTT. It encodes CASSLRGLEEKLFF. The full variable domain, its missing parts supplied by reference TRBV5-1 and TRBJ1-4, is KAGVTQTPRYLIKTRGQQVTLSCSPISGHRSVSWYQQTPGQGLQFLFEYFSETQRNKGNFPGRFSGRQFSNSRSEMNVSTLELGDSALYLCASSLRGLEEKLFFGSGTQLSVL.

The chain combines TRBV11-3 with TRBJ2-3; TRBD1 matches 12 bases. Germline trimming cut 5 bases from V and 4 bases from J; bases unmatched to any gene: 4. This CDR3 spans 15 amino acids. CDR1 and CDR2 from the germline V gene are SGHNT and YENEEA. The CDR3 protein is CASSPGTGGPDTQYF. CDR3 nucleotides: TGTGCCAGCAGCCCCGGGACAGGGGGCCCAGATACGCAGTATTTT.

The CDR3 DNA is TGTGCCAGTAGTCCCGACAGGGTACGGGGCTACACCTTC. Translating it yields CASSPDRVRGYTF. The chain has TRBV19 and TRBJ1-2; 7 bases match TRBD1. V trimming: 5 bases; J trimming: 8 bases; junction bases outside the gene matches: 8. CDR1 is LNHDA and CDR2 is SQIVND in the germline V gene (reference sequence). CDR3 length equals 13 residues.

The V gene is TRBV5-4, the J gene TRBJ1-1; D may be TRBD1 (6 bases). V was shortened by 1 base and J by 6 bases, with 10 bases between the two germline ends. This CDR3 is 13 amino acids long. Germline values: CDR1 SGHNT, CDR2 YYREEE (reference sequence). CDR3 sequence: CASSLPGAAEAFF. CDR3 in DNA: TGTGCCAGCAGCTTGCCAGGGGCCGCTGAAGCTTTCTTT.

The chain has TRBV10-3 and TRBJ2-1; D uncertain. CDR1 is ENHRY and CDR2 is SYGVKD in the germline V gene. V lost 0 bases to trimming and J lost 2 bases, with 11 bases between them. This CDR3 is built from 16 residues. CDR3 nucleotides: TGTGCCATCAGTGAGTCGATCGTGCTAACCTACAATGAGCAGTTCTTC. It specifies CAISESIVLTYNEQFF.